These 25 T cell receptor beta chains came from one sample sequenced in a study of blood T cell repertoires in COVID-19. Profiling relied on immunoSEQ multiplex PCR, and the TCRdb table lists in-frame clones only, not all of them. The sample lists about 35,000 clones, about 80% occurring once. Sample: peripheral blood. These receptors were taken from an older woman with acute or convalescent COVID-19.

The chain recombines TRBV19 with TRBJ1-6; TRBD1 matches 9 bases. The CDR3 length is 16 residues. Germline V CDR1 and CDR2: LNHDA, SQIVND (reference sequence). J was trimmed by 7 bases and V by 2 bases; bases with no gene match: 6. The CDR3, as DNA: TGTGCCAGTAGTATAACCGGGACAGGGCGGAATTCACCCCTCCACTTT. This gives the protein CASSITGTGRNSPLHF.

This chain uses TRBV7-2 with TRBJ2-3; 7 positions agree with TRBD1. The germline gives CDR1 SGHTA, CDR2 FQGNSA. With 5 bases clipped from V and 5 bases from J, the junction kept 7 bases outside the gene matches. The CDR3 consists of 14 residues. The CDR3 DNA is TGTGCCAGCAGCCCATCAGGGGGAGAAGATACGCAGTATTTT. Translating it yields CASSPSGGEDTQYF.

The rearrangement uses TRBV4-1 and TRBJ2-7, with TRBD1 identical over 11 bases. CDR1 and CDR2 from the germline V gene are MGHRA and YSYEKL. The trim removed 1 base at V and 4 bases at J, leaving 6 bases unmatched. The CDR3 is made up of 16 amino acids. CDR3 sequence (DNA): TGCGCCAGCAGCCAAGGGCCGGACAGGGGGCTTTACGAGCAGTACTTC. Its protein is CASSQGPDRGLYEQYF.

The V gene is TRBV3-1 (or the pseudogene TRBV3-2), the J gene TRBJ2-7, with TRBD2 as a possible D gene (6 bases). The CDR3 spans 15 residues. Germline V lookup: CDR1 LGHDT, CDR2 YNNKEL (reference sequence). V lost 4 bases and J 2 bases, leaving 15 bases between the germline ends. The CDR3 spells CASSLGAGPTYEQYF. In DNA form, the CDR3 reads TGTGCCAGCAGCCTCGGTGCGGGGCCGACCTACGAGCAGTACTTC.

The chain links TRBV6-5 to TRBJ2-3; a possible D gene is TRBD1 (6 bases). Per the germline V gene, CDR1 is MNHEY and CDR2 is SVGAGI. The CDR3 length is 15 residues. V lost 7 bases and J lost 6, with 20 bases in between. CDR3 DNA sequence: TGTGCCAGCACGAGCAGGGGTCGTTTTAACGATACGCAGTATTTT. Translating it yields CASTSRGRFNDTQYF.

Written as DNA, the CDR3 is TGTGCCAGCAGTGAATCGCTATGGGCAGGGGCAGATGGCTACACCTTC. As protein: CASSESLWAGADGYTF. The V call is TRBV6-1, the J call TRBJ1-2; possible D gene TRBD1, 6 bases. V was pared by 2 bases and J by 6 bases, with 19 bases between. Per germline, CDR1 MNHNS and CDR2 SASEGT. CDR3 length equals 16 residues.

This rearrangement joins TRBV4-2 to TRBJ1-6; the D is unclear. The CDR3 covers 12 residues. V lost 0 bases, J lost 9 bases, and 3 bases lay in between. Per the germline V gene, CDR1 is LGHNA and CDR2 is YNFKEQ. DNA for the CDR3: TGTGCCAGCAGCCAAGATAGTTCACCCCTCCACTTT. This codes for CASSQDSSPLHF.

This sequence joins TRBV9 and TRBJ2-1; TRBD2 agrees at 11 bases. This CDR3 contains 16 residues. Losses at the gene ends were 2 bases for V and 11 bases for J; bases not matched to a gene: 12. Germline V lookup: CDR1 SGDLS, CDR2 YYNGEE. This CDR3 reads CASSVQDVSGGVQQFF. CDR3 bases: TGTGCCAGCAGCGTTCAAGATGTTAGCGGGGGGGTTCAGCAGTTCTTC.

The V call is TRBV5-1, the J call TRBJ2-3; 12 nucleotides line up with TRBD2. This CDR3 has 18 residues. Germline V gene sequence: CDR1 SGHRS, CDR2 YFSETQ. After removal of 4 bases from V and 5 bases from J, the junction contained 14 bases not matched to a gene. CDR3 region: CASSPWTSGNPSGDTQYF. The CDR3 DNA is TGCGCCAGCAGCCCATGGACTAGCGGGAACCCGTCAGGAGATACGCAGTATTTT.

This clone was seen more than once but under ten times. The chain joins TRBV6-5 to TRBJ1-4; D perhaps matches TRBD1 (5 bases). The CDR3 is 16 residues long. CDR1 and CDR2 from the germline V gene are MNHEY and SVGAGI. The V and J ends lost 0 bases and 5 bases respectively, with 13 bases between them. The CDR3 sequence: CASSYSWQGGNEKLFF. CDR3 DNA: TGTGCCAGCAGTTACTCGTGGCAGGGAGGAAATGAAAAACTGTTTTTT.

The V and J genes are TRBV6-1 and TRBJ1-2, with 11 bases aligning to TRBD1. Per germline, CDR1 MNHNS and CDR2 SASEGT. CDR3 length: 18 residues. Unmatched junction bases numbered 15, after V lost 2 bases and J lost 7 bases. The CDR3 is CASSEPPGQGGGKIGYTF. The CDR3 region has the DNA TGTGCCAGCAGTGAACCCCCGGGACAGGGGGGGGGTAAGATTGGCTACACCTTC.

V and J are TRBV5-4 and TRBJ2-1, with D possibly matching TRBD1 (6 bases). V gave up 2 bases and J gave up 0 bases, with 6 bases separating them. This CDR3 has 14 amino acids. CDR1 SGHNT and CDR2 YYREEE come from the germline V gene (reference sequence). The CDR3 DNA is TGTGCCAGCAGCTTAGGGGGCTCCTACAATGAGCAGTTCTTC. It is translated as CASSLGGSYNEQFF.

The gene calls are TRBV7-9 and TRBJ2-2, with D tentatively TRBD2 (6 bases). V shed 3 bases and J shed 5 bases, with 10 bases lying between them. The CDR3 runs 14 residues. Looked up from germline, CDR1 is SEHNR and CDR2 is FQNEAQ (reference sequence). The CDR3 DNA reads TGTGCCAGCAGCTTGCGGGGAATTACCGGGGAGCTGTTTTTT. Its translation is CASSLRGITGELFF.

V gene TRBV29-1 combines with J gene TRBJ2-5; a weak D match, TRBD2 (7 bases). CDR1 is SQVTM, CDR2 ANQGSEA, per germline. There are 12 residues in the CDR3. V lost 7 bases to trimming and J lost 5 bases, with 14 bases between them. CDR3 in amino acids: CSAGGGGETQYF. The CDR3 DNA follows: TGCAGCGCTGGGGGGGGCGGCGAGACCCAGTACTTC. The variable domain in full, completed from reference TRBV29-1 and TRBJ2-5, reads SAVISQKPSRDICQRGTSLTIQCQVDSQVTMMFWYRQQPGQSLTLIATANQGSEATYESGFVIDKFPISRPNLTFSTLTVSNMSPEDSSIYLCSAGGGGETQYFGPGTRLLVL.

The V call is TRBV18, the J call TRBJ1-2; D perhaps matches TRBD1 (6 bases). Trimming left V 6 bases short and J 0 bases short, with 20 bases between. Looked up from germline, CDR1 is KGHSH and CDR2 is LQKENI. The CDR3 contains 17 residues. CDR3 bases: TGTGCCAGCTCGCTGACAGGCGAGTCTTTTACTAACTATGGCTACACCTTC. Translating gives CASSLTGESFTNYGYTF.

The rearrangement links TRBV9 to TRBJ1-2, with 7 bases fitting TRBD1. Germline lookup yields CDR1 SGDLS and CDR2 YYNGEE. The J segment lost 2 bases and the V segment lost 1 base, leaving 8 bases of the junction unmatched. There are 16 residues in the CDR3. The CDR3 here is CASSVFDRAGNYGYTF. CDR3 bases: TGTGCCAGCAGCGTATTCGACAGGGCAGGGAACTATGGCTACACCTTC.

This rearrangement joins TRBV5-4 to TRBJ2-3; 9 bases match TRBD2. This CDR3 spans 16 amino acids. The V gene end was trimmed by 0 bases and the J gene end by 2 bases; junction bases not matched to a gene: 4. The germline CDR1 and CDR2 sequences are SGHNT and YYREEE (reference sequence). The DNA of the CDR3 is TGTGCCAGCAGCTTGGGGCGGGGGGGCCTCACAGATACGCAGTATTTT. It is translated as CASSLGRGGLTDTQYF.

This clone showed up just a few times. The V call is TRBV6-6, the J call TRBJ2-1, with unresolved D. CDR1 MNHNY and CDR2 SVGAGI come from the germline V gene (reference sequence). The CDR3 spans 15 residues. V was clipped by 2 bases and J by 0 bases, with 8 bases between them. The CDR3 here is CASSYAWSSYNEQFF. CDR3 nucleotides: TGTGCCAGCAGTTACGCCTGGAGCTCCTACAATGAGCAGTTCTTC.

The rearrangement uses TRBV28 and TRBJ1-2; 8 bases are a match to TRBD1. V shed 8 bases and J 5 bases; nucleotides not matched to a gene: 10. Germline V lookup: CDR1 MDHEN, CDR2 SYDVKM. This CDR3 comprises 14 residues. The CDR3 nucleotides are TGTGCCAGCGCCGAGGGGCAGGGGGCGTATGGCTACACCTTC. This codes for CASAEGQGAYGYTF.

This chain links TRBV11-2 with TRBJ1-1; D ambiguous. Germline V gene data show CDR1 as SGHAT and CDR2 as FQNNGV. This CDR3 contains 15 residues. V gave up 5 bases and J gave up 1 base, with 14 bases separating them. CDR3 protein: CASSRPTGRNTEAFF. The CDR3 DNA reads TGTGCCAGCAGCCGCCCAACCGGTAGGAACACTGAAGCTTTCTTT.

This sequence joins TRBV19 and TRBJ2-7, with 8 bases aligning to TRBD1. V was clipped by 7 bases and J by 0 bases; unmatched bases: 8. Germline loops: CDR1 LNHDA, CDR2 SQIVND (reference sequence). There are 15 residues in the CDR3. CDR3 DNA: TGTGCCAGTACCCCAGGGGGCTCTGGCTCCTACGAGCAGTACTTC. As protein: CASTPGGSGSYEQYF.

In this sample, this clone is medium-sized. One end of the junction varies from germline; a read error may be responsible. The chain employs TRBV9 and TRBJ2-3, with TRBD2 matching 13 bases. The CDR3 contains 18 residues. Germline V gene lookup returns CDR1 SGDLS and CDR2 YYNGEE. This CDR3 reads CASSPIYRLAGGTYTQYF. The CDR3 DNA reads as TGTGCCAGCAGCCCTATTTATCGACTAGCGGGGGGCACATATACGCAGTATTTT.

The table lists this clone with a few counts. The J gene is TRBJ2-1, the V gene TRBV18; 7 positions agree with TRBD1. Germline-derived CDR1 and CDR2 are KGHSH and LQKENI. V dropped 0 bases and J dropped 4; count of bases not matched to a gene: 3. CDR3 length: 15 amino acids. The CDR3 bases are TGTGCCAGCTCACCACCGGGGACAGCGTACAATGAGCAGTTCTTC. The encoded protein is CASSPPGTAYNEQFF.

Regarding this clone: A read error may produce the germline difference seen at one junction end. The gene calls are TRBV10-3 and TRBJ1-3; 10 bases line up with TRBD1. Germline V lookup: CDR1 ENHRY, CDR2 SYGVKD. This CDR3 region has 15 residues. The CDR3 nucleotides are TGTGCCACCAGTGGGGGCCCGGGACAGGGGAGCACCATATATTTT. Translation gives CATSGGPGQGSTIYF.

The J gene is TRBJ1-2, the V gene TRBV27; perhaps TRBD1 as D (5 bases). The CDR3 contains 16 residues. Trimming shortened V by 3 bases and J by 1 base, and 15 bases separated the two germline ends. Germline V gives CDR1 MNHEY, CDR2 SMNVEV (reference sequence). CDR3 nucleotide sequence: TGTGCCAGCAGTTTCGGTCAGGGTGGTAGTAACTATGGCTACACCTTC. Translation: CASSFGQGGSNYGYTF.